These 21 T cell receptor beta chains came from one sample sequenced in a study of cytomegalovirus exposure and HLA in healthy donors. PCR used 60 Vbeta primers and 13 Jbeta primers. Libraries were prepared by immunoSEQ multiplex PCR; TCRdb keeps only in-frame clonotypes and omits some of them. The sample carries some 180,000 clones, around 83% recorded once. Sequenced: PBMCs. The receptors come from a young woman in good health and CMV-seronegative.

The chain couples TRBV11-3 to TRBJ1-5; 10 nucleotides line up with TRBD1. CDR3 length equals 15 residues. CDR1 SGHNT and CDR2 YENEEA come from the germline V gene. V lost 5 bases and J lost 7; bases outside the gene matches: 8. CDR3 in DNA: TGTGCCAGCAGCGCCGCCGGGACAGGGGACCAGCCCCAGCATTTT. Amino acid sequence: CASSAAGTGDQPQHF.

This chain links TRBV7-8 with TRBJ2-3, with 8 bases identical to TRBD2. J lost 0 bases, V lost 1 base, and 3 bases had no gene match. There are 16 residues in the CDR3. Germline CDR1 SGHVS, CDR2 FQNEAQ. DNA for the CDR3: TGTGCCAGCAGCTTAGAACTAGCGGCTAGCACAGATACGCAGTATTTT. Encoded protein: CASSLELAASTDTQYF.

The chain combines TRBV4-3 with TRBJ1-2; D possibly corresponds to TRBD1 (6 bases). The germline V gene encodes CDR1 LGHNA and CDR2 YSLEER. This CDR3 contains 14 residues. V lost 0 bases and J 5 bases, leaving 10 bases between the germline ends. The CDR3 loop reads CASSQEQGRYGYTF. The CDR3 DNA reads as TGCGCCAGCAGCCAAGAGCAGGGGAGATATGGCTACACCTTC.

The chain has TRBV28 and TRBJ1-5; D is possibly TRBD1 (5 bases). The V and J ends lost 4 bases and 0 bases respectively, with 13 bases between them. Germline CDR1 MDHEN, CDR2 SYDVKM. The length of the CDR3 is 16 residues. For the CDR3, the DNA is TGTGCCAGCAGTTCGACGACAGAATATAGCAATCAGCCCCAGCATTTT. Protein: CASSSTTEYSNQPQHF.

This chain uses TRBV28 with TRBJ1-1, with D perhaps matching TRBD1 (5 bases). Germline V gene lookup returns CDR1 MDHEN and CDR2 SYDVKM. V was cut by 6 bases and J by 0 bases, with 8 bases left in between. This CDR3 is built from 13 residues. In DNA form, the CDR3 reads TGTGCCAGCAGCCTCAGGGTGAACACTGAAGCTTTCTTT. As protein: CASSLRVNTEAFF.

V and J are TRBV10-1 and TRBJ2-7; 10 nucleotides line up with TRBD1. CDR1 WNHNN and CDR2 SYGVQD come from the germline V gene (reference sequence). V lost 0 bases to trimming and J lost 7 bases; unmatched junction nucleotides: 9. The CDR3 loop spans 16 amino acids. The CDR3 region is CASSESSGTGAWEQYF. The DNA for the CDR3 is TGCGCCAGCAGTGAGTCCTCCGGGACAGGGGCGTGGGAGCAGTACTTC.

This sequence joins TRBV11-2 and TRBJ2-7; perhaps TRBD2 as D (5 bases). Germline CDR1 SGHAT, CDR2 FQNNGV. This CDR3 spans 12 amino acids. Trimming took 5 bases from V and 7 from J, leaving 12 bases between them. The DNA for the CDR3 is TGTGCCAGCAGCCGAGAGGGCGGGGAGCAGTACTTC. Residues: CASSREGGEQYF.

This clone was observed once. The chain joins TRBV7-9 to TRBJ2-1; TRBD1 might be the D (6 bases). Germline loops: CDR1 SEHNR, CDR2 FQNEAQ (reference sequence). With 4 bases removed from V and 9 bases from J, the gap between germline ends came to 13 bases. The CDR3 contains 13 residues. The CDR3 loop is CASSSVQQGEQFF. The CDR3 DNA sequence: TGTGCCAGCAGCTCCGTACAACAGGGTGAGCAGTTCTTC.

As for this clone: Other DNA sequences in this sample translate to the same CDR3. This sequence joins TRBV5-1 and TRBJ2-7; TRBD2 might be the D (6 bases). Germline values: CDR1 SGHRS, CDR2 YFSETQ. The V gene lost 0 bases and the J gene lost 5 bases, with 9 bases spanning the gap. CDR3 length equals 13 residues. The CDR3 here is CASSLVGGNEQYF. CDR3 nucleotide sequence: TGCGCCAGCAGCTTGGTCGGGGGTAACGAGCAGTACTTC.

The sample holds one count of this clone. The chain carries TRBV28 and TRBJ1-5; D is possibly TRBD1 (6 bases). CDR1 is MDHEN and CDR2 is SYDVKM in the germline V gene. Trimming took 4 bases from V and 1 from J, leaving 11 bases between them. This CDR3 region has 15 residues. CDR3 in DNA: TGTGCCAGCAGTTCAGGGGTCGGGAGCAATCAGCCCCAGCATTTT. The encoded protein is CASSSGVGSNQPQHF. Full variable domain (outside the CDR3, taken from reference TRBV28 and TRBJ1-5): DVKVTQSSRYLVKRTGEKVFLECVQDMDHENMFWYRQDPGLGLRLIYFSYDVKMKEKGDIPEGYSVSREKKERFSLILESASTNQTSMYLCASSSGVGSNQPQHFGDGTRLSIL.

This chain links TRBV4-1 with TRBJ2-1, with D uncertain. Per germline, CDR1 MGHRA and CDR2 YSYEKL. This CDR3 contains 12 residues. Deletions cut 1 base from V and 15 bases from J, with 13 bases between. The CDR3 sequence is CASSQALSRVFF. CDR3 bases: TGCGCCAGCAGCCAAGCGCTCTCCCGGGTGTTCTTC.

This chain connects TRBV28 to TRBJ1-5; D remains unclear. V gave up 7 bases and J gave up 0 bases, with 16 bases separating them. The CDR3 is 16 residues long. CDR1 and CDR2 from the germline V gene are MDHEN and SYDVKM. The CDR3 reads CASTSKDWYSNQPQHF. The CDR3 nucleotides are TGTGCCAGCACAAGCAAGGACTGGTATAGCAATCAGCCCCAGCATTTT.

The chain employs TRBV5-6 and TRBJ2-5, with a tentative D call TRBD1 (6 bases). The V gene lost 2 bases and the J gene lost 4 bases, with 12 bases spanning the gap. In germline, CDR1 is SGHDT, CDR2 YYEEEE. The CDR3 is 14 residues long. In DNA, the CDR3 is TGTGCCAGCAGCTTCAGACAGGCACCAGAGACCCAGTACTTC. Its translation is CASSFRQAPETQYF.

The CDR3 DNA reads as TGTGCCAGCAGCCAAGGAGGGATCGGTGAGCAGTTCTTC. This encodes CASSQGGIGEQFF. The chain couples TRBV4-2 to TRBJ2-1; tentatively, D is TRBD2 (5 bases). The V gene's germline CDR1 is LGHNA and CDR2 YNFKEQ. V lost 1 base, J lost 9 bases, and 10 bases lay in between. The CDR3 covers 13 residues.

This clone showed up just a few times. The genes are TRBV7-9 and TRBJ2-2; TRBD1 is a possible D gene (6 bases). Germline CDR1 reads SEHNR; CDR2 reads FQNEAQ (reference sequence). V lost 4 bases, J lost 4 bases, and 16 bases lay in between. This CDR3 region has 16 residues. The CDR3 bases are TGTGCCAGCAGCTCAACAGTGGTAGGGGGCACCGGGGAGCTGTTTTTT. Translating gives CASSSTVVGGTGELFF. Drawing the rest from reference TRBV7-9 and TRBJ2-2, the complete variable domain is DTGVSQNPRHKITKRGQNVTFRCDPISEHNRLYWYRQTLGQGPEFLTYFQNEAQLEKSRLLSDRFSAERPKGSFSTLEIQRTEQGDSAMYLCASSSTVVGGTGELFFGEGSRLTVL.

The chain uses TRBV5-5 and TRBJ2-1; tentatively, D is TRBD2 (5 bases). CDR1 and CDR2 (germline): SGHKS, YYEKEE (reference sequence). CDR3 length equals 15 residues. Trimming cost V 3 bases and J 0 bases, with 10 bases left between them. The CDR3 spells CASSWAGLSYNEQFF. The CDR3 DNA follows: TGTGCCAGCAGCTGGGCGGGCCTCTCCTACAATGAGCAGTTCTTC.

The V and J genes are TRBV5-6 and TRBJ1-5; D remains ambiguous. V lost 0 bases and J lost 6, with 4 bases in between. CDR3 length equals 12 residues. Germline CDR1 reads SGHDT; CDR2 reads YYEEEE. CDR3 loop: CASSLASQPQHF. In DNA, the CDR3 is TGTGCCAGCAGCTTGGCTAGTCAGCCCCAGCATTTT.

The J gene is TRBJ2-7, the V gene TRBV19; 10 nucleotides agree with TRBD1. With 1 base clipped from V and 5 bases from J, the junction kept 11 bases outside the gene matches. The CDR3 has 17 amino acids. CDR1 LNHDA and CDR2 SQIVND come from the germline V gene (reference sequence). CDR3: CASSIGPLGTGVDEQYF. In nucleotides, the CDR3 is TGTGCCAGTAGTATAGGACCACTTGGGACAGGGGTCGACGAGCAGTACTTC.

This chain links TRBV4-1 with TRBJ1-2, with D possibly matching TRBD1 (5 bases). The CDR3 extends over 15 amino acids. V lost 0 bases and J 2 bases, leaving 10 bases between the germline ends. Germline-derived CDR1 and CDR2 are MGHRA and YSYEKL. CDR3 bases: TGCGCCAGCAGCCAAGAGGCGGGGCCGAACTATGGCTACACCTTC. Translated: CASSQEAGPNYGYTF.

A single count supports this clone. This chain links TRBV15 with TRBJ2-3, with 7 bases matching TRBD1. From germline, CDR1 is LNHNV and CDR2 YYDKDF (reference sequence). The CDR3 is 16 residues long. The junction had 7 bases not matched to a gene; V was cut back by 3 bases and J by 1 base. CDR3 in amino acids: CATSSGDRPRTDTQYF. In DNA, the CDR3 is TGTGCCACCAGCAGTGGGGACAGACCCCGCACAGATACGCAGTATTTT.

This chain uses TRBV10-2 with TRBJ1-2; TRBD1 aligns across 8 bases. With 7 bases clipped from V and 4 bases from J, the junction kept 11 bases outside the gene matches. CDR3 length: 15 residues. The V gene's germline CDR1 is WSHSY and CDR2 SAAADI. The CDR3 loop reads CASTIIGQGFYGYTF. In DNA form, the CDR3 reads TGCGCCAGCACCATTATTGGACAGGGCTTCTATGGCTACACCTTC.